This TCR beta chain was observed in a study of radiotherapy plus CTLA-4 blockade in lung cancer. Overall study results and limits: Early shifts in blood T cell clones, with interferon-beta, reportedly predicted response best.

Clones were read by immunoSEQ multiplex PCR, and TCRdb kept only the in-frame ones, dropping some. Here the sample spans under 95,000 clones, about 84% being singletons. V lost 2 bases, J lost 3 bases, and 9 bases lay in between. CDR1 and CDR2 from the germline V gene are SGDLS and YYNGEE. This CDR3 contains 13 residues. Note on this clone: As yet, its antigen is unknown.

The TCR sequence derives from a human donor with non-small cell lung cancer who had stable disease on radiotherapy plus ipilimumab. This specimen was peripheral blood, taken from a patient treated with radiotherapy plus ipilimumab. The rearrangement joins TRBV9 to TRBJ2-7; a possible D gene is TRBD1 (5 bases). CDR3 nucleotides: TGTGCCAGCAGCGTCGGACACCACTACGAGCAGTACTTC. Translating gives CASSVGHHYEQYF. Filled out from reference TRBV9 and TRBJ2-7, the complete variable domain reads DSGVTQTPKHLITATGQRVTLRCSPRSGDLSVYWYQQSLDQGLQFLIQYYNGEERAKGNILERFSAQQFPDLHSELNLSSLELGDSALYFCASSVGHHYEQYFGPGTRLTVT.